What follows are 8 T cell receptor beta chains derived from one specimen sequenced in a study of graft-versus-host responses after intestinal transplantation. The assay was immunoSEQ multiplex PCR, and TCRdb's table has in-frame clones only and misses some. The table lists about 110,000 clones, 90% to 95% of them singletons, with 1% to 1.5% in the top ten. The antigens of these receptors remain unknown. The material sequenced was unstimulated CD8+ T cells sorted from spleen or lymph node cells, taken before transplant. The receptors originated from a human donor who was the organ donor for an intestinal transplant.

Worth noting for this clone: It is likely a read error: a sequence one base away is far more abundant. The J gene is TRBJ2-7, the V gene TRBV4-3; D possibly corresponds to TRBD1 (6 bases). Germline CDR1 is LGHNA and CDR2 is YSLEER. The CDR3 is 13 residues long. Deletions cut 3 bases from V and 7 bases from J, with 13 bases between. CDR3 region: CASSQARGNEQYF. CDR3 DNA sequence: TGCGCCAGCAGCCAGGCCAGGGGCAATGAGCAGTACTTC.

The chain couples TRBV6-1 to TRBJ2-3; the match to TRBD2 covers 7 bases. V lost 5 bases and J lost 1; bases outside the gene matches: 3. Germline V gene data show CDR1 as MNHNS and CDR2 as SASEGT. CDR3 length: 14 residues. The CDR3 reads CASSWEGGTDTQYF. The CDR3, as DNA: TGTGCCAGCAGTTGGGAGGGTGGCACAGATACGCAGTATTTT.

The chain joins TRBV11-2 to TRBJ2-1; tentatively, D is TRBD1 or TRBD2 (6 bases each). Trimming removed 5 bases at V and 0 bases at J, with 17 bases between. This CDR3 comprises 17 residues. Germline loops: CDR1 SGHAT, CDR2 FQNNGV. CDR3 region: CASSHWGEGGSYNEQFF. DNA for the CDR3: TGTGCCAGCAGCCATTGGGGAGAGGGGGGCTCCTACAATGAGCAGTTCTTC.

This clone was counted a single time. The chain recombines TRBV30 with TRBJ2-5; no clear D. This CDR3 spans 11 amino acids. CDR1 and CDR2 (germline): GTSNPN, SVGIG (reference sequence). V gave up 0 bases and J gave up 5 bases, with 4 bases separating them. CDR3 in DNA: TGTGCCTGGAGTGTAGTCGAGACCCAGTACTTC. Protein: CAWSVVETQYF. Variable domain in full (rest from reference TRBV30 and TRBJ2-5): SQTIHQWPATLVQPVGSPLSLECTVEGTSNPNLYWYRQAAGRGLQLLFYSVGIGQISSEVPQNLSASRPQDRQFILSSKKLLLSDSGFYLCAWSVVETQYFGPGTRLLVL.

The rearrangement links TRBV5-4 to TRBJ1-4; D ambiguous. The CDR3 length is 14 residues. With 0 bases removed from V and 6 bases from J, the gap between germline ends came to 9 bases. Germline CDR1 and CDR2: SGHNT and YYREEE (reference sequence). The CDR3 region is CASSLEPTDEKLFF. Written as DNA, the CDR3 is TGTGCCAGCAGCTTGGAGCCGACGGATGAAAAACTGTTTTTT.

The CDR3 DNA follows: TGTGCCAGCAGTCCCGGGCCCTCAACCCGCTATGGCTACACCTTC. It encodes CASSPGPSTRYGYTF. The chain has TRBV2 and TRBJ1-2; D uncertain. The CDR3 totals 15 residues. CDR1 SNHLY and CDR2 FYNNEI come from the germline V gene. V was cut by 5 bases and J by 4 bases, with 17 bases left in between.

This clone was observed a handful of times. This chain joins TRBV27 and TRBJ1-2; 7 bases match TRBD1. The CDR3 length is 13 residues. Unmatched junction bases numbered 3, after V lost 3 bases and J lost 5 bases. Per the germline V gene, CDR1 is MNHEY and CDR2 is SMNVEV (reference sequence). CDR3 sequence: CASSLSTGYGYTF. The CDR3 DNA reads TGTGCCAGCAGTTTGTCGACAGGGTATGGCTACACCTTC.

This clone was seen just once. The chain has TRBV2 and TRBJ1-1, with D tentatively TRBD1 (5 bases). Trimming removed 2 bases from V and 0 bases from J, with 10 bases in between. The CDR3 is 15 residues long. Germline loops: CDR1 SNHLY, CDR2 FYNNEI. CDR3 nucleotide sequence: TGTGCCAGCAGTGAATCCAGGGTGATGAACACTGAAGCTTTCTTT. This encodes CASSESRVMNTEAFF.